This TCR beta chain was documented in a study of cytomegalovirus exposure and HLA in healthy donors. Study-wide background: An early release of data contained tens of millions of unique TCRs, which came from HLA-typed donors.

Germline CDR1 is LNHDA and CDR2 is SQIVND (reference sequence). Trimming took off 1 base at V and 0 bases at J, with 9 bases between the two ends. This CDR3 comprises 15 residues. Both 60 Vbeta primers and 13 Jbeta primers went into the PCR. Produced via immunoSEQ multiplex PCR; TCRdb's table is partial and in-frame only. Of some 160,000 clones listed, about 75% were seen once; the top ten hold 1.5% to 2%. The source material was PBMCs. This TCR came from a woman aged 25-40 years in good health and CMV-seronegative. The J gene is TRBJ1-2, the V gene TRBV19; the D is unclear. CDR3: CASSIGGIANYGYTF. The CDR3 nucleotides read TGTGCCAGTAGTATAGGCGGGATCGCTAACTATGGCTACACCTTC.